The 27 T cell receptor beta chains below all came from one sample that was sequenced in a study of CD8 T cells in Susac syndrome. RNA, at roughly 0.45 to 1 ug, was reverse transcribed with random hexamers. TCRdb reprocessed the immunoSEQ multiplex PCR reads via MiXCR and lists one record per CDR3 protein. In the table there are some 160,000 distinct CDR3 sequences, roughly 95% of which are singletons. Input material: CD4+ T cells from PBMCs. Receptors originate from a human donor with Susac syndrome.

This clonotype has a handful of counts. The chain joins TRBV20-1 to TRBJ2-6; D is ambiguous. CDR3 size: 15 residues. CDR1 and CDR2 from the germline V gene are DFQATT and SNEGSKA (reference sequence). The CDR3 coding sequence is TGCAGAGGGATAGGACGCGCCTCTGGGGCCAACGTCCTGACTTTC. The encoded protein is CRGIGRASGANVLTF.

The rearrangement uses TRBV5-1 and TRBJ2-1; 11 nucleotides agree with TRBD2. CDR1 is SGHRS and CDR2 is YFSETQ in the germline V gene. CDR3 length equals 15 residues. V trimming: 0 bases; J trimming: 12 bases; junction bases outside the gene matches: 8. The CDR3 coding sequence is TGCGCCAGCAGCTTGGCTTTAAGGACTAGCGGGCTGCAGTTCTTC. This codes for CASSLALRTSGLQFF.

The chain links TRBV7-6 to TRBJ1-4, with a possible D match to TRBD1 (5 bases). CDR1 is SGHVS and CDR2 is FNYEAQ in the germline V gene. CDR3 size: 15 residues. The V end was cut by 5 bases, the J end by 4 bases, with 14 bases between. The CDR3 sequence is CASSPYGGLNEKLFF. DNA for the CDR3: TGTGCCAGCAGCCCCTATGGGGGACTTAATGAAAAACTGTTTTTT.

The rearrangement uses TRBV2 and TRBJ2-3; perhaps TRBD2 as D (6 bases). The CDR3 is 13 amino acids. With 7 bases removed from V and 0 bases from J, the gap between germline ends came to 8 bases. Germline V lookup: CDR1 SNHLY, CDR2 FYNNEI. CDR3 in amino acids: CASISGSTDTQYF. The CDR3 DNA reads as TGTGCCAGCATTAGCGGAAGCACAGATACGCAGTATTTT.

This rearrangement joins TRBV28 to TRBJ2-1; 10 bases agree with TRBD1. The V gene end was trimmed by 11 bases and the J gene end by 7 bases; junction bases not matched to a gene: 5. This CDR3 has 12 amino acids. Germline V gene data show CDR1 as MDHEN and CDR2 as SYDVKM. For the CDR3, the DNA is TGTGCCTCCGGGACAGGGGAAAATGAGCAGTTCTTC. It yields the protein CASGTGENEQFF.

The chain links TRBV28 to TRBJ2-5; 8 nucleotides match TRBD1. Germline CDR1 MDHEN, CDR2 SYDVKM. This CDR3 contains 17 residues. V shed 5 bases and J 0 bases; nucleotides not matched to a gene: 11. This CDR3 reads CASSPGAWTGNQETQYF. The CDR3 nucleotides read TGTGCCAGCAGTCCCGGAGCCTGGACAGGGAACCAAGAGACCCAGTACTTC.

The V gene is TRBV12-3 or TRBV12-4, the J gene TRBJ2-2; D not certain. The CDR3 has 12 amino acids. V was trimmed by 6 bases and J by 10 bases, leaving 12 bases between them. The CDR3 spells CASSHTLAELFF. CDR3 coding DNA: TGTGCCAGCAGCCACACCCTTGCGGAGCTGTTTTTT.

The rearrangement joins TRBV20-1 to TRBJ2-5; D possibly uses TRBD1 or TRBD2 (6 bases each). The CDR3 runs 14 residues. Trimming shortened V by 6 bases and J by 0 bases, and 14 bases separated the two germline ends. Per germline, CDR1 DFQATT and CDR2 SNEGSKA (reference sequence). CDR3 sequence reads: CSAEWGAYQETQYF. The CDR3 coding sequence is TGCAGTGCCGAGTGGGGGGCGTACCAAGAGACCCAGTACTTC.

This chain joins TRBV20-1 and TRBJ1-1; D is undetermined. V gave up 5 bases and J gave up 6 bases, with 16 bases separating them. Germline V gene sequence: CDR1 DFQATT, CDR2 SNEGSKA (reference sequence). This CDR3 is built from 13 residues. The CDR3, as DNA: TGCAGTGCTGGTGGACTCGGAAAACCTGAAGCTTTCTTT. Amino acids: CSAGGLGKPEAFF.

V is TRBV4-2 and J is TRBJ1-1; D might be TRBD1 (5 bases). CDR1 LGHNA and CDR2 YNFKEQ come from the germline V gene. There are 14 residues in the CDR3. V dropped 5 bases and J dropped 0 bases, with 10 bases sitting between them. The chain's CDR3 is CASSVGPMNTEAFF. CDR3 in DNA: TGTGCCAGCAGCGTGGGACCGATGAACACTGAAGCTTTCTTT.

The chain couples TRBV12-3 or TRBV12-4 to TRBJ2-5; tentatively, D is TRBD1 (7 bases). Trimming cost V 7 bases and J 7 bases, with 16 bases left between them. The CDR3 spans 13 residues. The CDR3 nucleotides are TGTGCCAGCACCGGAGGGACAGCAGGGACCCAGTACTTC. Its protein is CASTGGTAGTQYF.

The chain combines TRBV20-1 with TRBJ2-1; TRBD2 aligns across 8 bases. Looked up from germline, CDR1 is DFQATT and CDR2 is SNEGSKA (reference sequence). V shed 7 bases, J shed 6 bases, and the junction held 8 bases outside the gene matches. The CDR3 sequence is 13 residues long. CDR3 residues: CSVTGGGFNEQFF. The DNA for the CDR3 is TGCAGTGTGACGGGAGGGGGGTTCAATGAGCAGTTCTTC.

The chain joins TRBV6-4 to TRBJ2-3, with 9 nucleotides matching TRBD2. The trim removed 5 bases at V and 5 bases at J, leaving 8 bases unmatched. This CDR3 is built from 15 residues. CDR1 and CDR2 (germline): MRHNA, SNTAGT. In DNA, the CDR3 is TGTGCCAGCAGTCTTGAAAGCGGGGGGATAGATACGCAGTATTTT. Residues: CASSLESGGIDTQYF.

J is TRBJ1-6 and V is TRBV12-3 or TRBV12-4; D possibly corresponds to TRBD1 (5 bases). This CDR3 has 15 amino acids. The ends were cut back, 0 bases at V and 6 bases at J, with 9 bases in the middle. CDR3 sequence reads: CASSLAWGGNSPLHF. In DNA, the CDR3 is TGTGCCAGCAGTTTAGCCTGGGGGGGTAATTCACCCCTCCACTTT.

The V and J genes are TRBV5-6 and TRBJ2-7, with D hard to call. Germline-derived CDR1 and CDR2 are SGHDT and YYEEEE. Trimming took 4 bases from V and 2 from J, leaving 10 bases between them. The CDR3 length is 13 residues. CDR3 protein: CASSKPVTYEQYF. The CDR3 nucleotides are TGTGCCAGCAGCAAACCAGTTACCTACGAGCAGTACTTC. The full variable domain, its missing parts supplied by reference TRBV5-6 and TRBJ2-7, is DAGVTQSPTHLIKTRGQQVTLRCSPKSGHDTVSWYQQALGQGPQFIFQYYEEEERQRGNFPDRFSGHQFPNYSSELNVNALLLGDSALYLCASSKPVTYEQYFGPGTRLTVT.

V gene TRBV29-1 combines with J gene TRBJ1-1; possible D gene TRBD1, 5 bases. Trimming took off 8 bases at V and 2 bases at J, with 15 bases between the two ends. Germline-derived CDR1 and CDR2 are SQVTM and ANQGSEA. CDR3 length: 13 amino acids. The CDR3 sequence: CSTSGTTNTEAFF. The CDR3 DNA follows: TGCAGCACCTCCGGGACGACAAACACTGAAGCTTTCTTT.

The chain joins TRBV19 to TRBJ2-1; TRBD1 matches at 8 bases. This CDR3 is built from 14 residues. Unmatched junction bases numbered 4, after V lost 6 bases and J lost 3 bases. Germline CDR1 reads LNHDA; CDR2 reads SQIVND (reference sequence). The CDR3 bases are TGTGCCAGTAGGGGACAGGCCGGCTACAATGAGCAGTTCTTC. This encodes CASRGQAGYNEQFF.

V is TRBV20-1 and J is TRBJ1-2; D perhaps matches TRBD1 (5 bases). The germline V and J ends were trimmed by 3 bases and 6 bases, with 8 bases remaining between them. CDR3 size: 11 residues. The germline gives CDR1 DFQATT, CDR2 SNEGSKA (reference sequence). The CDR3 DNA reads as TGCAGTGCTAGTGAACAGGATGGCTACACCTTC. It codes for CSASEQDGYTF.

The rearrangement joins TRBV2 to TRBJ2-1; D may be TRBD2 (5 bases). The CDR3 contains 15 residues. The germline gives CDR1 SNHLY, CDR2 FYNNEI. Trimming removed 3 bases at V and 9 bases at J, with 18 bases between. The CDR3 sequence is CASSDWSRLTSEQFF. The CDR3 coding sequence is TGTGCCAGCAGTGATTGGAGTCGACTCACTAGTGAGCAGTTCTTC.

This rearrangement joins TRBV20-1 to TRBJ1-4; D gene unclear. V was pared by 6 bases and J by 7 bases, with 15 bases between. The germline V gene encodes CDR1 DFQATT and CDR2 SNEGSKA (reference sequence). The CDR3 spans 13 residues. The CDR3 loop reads CSALRAGGEKLFF. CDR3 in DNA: TGCAGTGCCCTACGGGCCGGCGGTGAAAAACTGTTTTTT.

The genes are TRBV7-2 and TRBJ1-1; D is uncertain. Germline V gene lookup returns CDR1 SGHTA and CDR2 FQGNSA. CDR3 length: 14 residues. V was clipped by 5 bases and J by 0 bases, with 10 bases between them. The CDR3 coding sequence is TGTGCCAGCAGCGAACGAAACTTGAACACTGAAGCTTTCTTT. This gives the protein CASSERNLNTEAFF.

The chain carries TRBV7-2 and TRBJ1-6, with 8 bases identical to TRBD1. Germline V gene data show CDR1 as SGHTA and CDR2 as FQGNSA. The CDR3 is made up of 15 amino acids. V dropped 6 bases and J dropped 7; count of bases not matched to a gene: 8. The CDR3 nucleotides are TGTGCCAGCAGTAGGACAGGGACGAGCAATTCACCCCTCCACTTT. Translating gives CASSRTGTSNSPLHF.

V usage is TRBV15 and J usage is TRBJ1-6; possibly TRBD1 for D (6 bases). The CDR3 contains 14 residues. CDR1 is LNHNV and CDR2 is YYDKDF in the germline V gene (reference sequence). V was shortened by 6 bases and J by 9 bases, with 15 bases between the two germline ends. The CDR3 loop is CATRSDRSVSPLHF. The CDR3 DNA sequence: TGTGCCACCAGGTCCGACAGGTCAGTTTCACCCCTCCACTTT.

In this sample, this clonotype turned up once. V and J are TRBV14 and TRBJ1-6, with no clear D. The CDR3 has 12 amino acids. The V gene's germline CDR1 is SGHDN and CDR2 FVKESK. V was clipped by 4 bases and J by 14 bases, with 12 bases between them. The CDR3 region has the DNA TGTGCCAGCAGCCGGGGTGACGCGTCCCTCCACTTT. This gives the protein CASSRGDASLHF.

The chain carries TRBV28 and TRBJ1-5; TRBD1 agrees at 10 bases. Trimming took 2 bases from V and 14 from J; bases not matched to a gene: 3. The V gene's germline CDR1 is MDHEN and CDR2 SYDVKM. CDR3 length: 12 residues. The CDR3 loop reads CASSLRGQGKHF. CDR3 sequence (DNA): TGTGCCAGCAGTTTAAGGGGACAGGGGAAGCATTTT.

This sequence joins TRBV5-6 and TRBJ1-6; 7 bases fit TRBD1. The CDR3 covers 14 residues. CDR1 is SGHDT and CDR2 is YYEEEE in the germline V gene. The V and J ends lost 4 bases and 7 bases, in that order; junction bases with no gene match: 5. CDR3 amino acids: CASSLGQRNSPLHF. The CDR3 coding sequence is TGTGCCAGCAGCCTGGGACAGAGGAATTCACCCCTCCACTTT.

CDR3 residues: CASSITSGVQGTQYF. DNA for the CDR3: TGTGCCAGTAGTATAACTTCGGGAGTACAGGGAACGCAGTATTTT. The genes are TRBV19 and TRBJ2-3; D possibly uses TRBD1 or TRBD2 (6 bases each). CDR1 and CDR2 from the germline V gene are LNHDA and SQIVND (reference sequence). The CDR3 is 15 residues long. Trimming shortened V by 2 bases and J by 9 bases, and 18 bases separated the two germline ends.